Listed below are T cell receptor beta chains from one sample, sequenced in a study of PD-1 blockade in classical Hodgkin lymphoma. The protocol was immunoSEQ multiplex PCR, while the TCRdb copy is restricted to in-frame clones and leaves out a portion. In the table there are 15,000 to 20,000 clones, approximately 82% of which are singletons. The sample comprised CD4+ T cells from blood. Receptor source: a human donor with classical Hodgkin lymphoma. The CDR3 runs from the conserved cysteine through the conserved F or W. A D gene is named only where the DNA matches it firmly. For some rows the clone size is stated as once, few or many, or as a class when expanded; others skip it.

- | TRBJ2-5 | TRBV19 | TRBD1 | TGTGCCAGTAGTATAGATGGTGGACAGGGAGAGACCCAGTACTTC | CASSIDGGQGETQYF
- | TRBJ2-6 | TRBV28 | - | TGTGCCAGCAGAGGGGCTGGGGCCAACGTCCTGACTTTC | CASRGAGANVLTF
- | TRBJ2-3 | TRBV19 | - | TGTGCCAGTAGTATGGATAGCGGCCGCACAGATACGCAGTATTTT | CASSMDSGRTDTQYF
- | TRBJ1-1 | TRBV6-6 | TRBD1 | TGTGCCAGCAGTTACAGAACAGGGGTTGCGCACACTGAAGCTTTCTTT | CASSYRTGVAHTEAFF
- | TRBJ2-3 | TRBV27 | - | TGTGCCAGCAGTTTAGTGAGGACAGATACGCAGTATTTT | CASSLVRTDTQYF
- | TRBJ2-2 | TRBV6-4 | - | TGTGCCAGCAGTGACCTCTGGAACACCGGGGAGCTGTTTTTT | CASSDLWNTGELFF
- | TRBJ1-4 | TRBV19 | TRBD1 | TGTGCCAGTAGTCTACAGGGGGCAGCTAATGAAAAACTGTTTTTT | CASSLQGAANEKLFF
- | TRBJ2-3 | TRBV5-1 | TRBD2 | TGCGCCAGCAGCCCTCGAGCTAGCGGTAGCACAGATACGCAGTATTTT | CASSPRASGSTDTQYF
- | TRBJ2-7 | TRBV13 | TRBD2 | TGTGCCAGCAGTCTTGCGGGAGAGGTCGAGCAGTACTTC | CASSLAGEVEQYF
- | TRBJ1-2 | TRBV5-6 | - | TGTGCCAGCAGCTCACCGGCAGGGGCCAGGGATGGCTACACCTTC | CASSSPAGARDGYTF
once | TRBJ2-5 | TRBV10-2 | - | TGCGCCAGCAGTGGGACAGTCCAAGAGACCCAGTACTTC | CASSGTVQETQYF